One and the same sample provided the 3 T cell receptor beta chains below, sequenced in a study of neurological immune-mediated disorders. TCRdb re-called the 5' RACE reads with MiXCR, one entry per CDR3 protein. The table records under 50,000 distinct CDR3 sequences, about a quarter of them present only once. Sequencing was carried out using PBMCs. Receptors originate from a woman in her seventies in good health.

This clonotype was detected ten times or more. The V call is TRBV5-1, the J call TRBJ1-2; 7 bases line up with TRBD1. V lost 1 base, J lost 3 bases, and 6 bases stayed unmatched. Germline V gene sequence: CDR1 SGHRS, CDR2 YFSETQ. The length of the CDR3 is 15 residues. CDR3 sequence: CASSLWTGEDYGYTF. CDR3 DNA: TGCGCCAGCAGCTTGTGGACAGGAGAAGACTATGGCTACACCTTC.

This clonotype was seen repeatedly, ten times or more. This sequence joins TRBV6-2 or TRBV6-3 and TRBJ2-5, with 9 bases lining up with TRBD2. V lost 7 bases, J lost 1 base, and 10 bases stayed unmatched. CDR3 size: 16 residues. The germline gives CDR1 MNHEY, CDR2 SVGEGT. This chain's CDR3 is CASTDGASGVQETQYF. In DNA, the CDR3 is TGTGCCAGCACCGATGGGGCTAGCGGGGTCCAAGAGACCCAGTACTTC.

The rearrangement uses TRBV28 and TRBJ2-5; D possibly corresponds to TRBD1 (5 bases). V was cut by 3 bases and J by 5 bases, with 16 bases left in between. Germline values: CDR1 MDHEN, CDR2 SYDVKM. The CDR3 runs 15 residues. Here the CDR3 reads CASSFAGNERETQYF. The CDR3 DNA is TGTGCCAGCAGTTTCGCAGGGAATGAAAGGGAGACCCAGTACTTC.